The present T cell receptor beta chain was sequenced within a study of shared clonotypes between healthy human individuals. Trimming took 6 bases from V and 3 from J; bases not matched to a gene: 8. There are 14 residues in the CDR3. Germline values: CDR1 MNHEY, CDR2 SMNVEV (reference sequence). Caucasian adults living in Nashville, Tennessee, provided all samples. Deep was the level at which the assay was run. Across several immunoSEQ plates, the genomic DNA of each subset was split evenly. This table comes from immunoSEQ multiplex PCR, and its TCRdb copy is limited to in-frame clones, with some not included. The sample consists of more than 900,000 clones, 75% to 80% of them appearing once.

The sequence derives from a man aged 18 to 30 in good health. Some clones in this sample may be carry-over from other donors' samples. The chain links TRBV27 to TRBJ2-7; TRBD1 matches at 7 bases. Sequenced material: memory CD4+ T cells from PBMCs. Subset defined: CD45RA-negative fraction. The CDR3 nucleotides read TGTGCCAGCAGAAAATTTCCAGGGGGCTACGAGCAGTACTTC. Encoded protein: CASRKFPGGYEQYF.